This T cell receptor (beta chain) is drawn from a study of vaccination and CD4 T cells after COVID-19. Treatment meaning: roughly nine-day PBMC culture with coronavirus spike peptide pools or control peptides (ViraFEST assay). This clonotype has more than one count but fewer than ten. Its antigen is currently unknown. The Oncomine TCR Beta short-read assay sequenced DNA from cultured CD4+ T cells. TCRdb re-called the PCR reads with MiXCR, one entry per CDR3 protein. Of some 25,000 distinct CDR3 sequences listed, 49% are singletons. CDR1 is SGHVS and CDR2 is FNYEAQ in the germline V gene. This CDR3 spans 14 amino acids. V shed 5 bases, J shed 6 bases, and the junction held 4 bases outside the gene matches.

Sequenced sample: CD4+ T cells from blood, cultured in vitro. V usage is TRBV7-6 and J usage is TRBJ2-1; 10 bases are shared with TRBD2. This receptor was identified in a human donor who had recovered from COVID-19. The CDR3 DNA is TGTGCCAGCAGCGGGACTAGCGTAGGCAATGAGCAGTTCTTC. Translating gives CASSGTSVGNEQFF.